This T cell receptor beta chain was captured by sequencing in a study of blood T cell repertoires in COVID-19. The wider study: There were acute and convalescent COVID-19 samples, and they came from the United States, Italy and Spain. PBMCs, B-cell-depleted T cells, or T cells provided the cDNA or gDNA that made up the material.

Original data processing: Amplifying reference gene primers gave estimates of nucleated cell counts. Sequencing was performed with immunoSEQ multiplex PCR; in TCRdb, only in-frame clones are kept and a portion is missing. The V and J calls and clone size come from that table; D and trimming were worked out from the DNA. Counted here are about 180,000 clones, approximately 87% occurring once; the ten biggest clones make up around 20%. Sequenced material: peripheral blood. This sequence was found in a man in his sixties or seventies with active or convalescent COVID-19.

The CDR3 is CAWSVRGLIYNEQFF. CDR3 nucleotides: TGTGCCTGGAGTGTGAGGGGGCTAATATACAATGAGCAGTTCTTC. This rearrangement joins TRBV30 to TRBJ2-1; the match to TRBD1 covers 7 bases. The length of the CDR3 is 15 residues. V lost 0 bases and J lost 4; bases outside the gene matches: 6. From germline, CDR1 is GTSNPN and CDR2 SVGIG (reference sequence).